This passage covers 25 T cell receptor beta chains from one sample sequenced in a study of T cell responses to AZD1222 COVID-19 vaccine. Sequenced by immunoSEQ multiplex PCR; TCRdb stores in-frame clones only, minus some. The sample lists approximately 140,000 clones; around 90% were seen once. Sequenced material: peripheral blood, taken on day 0 of AZD1222 vaccination. The origin of the receptors is an adult in good health.

The V gene is TRBV5-4, the J gene TRBJ2-2; 7 positions agree with TRBD1. From germline, CDR1 is SGHNT and CDR2 YYREEE (reference sequence). The CDR3 totals 15 residues. The V and J ends lost 2 bases and 6 bases, in that order; junction bases with no gene match: 7. The CDR3, as DNA: TGTGCCAGCAGCTTAATAGGGGGCCTCCCCGGGGAGCTGTTTTTT. Protein sequence: CASSLIGGLPGELFF. The full variable domain, in which reference TRBV5-4 and TRBJ2-2 provide the parts outside the CDR3, is ETGVTQSPTHLIKTRGQQVTLRCSSQSGHNTVSWYQQALGQGPQFIFQYYREEENGRGNFPPRFSGLQFPNYSSELNVNALELDDSALYLCASSLIGGLPGELFFGEGSRLTVL.

The CDR3 DNA reads as TGTGCCAGCAGTTTAGGGACGGGTACCTACAATGAGCAGTTCTTC. Translating gives CASSLGTGTYNEQFF. The V and J genes are TRBV27 and TRBJ2-1; D may correspond to TRBD1 or TRBD2 (5 bases each). This CDR3 is 15 amino acids long. The germline V and J ends were trimmed by 2 bases and 2 bases, with 10 bases remaining between them. Germline V lookup: CDR1 MNHEY, CDR2 SMNVEV (reference sequence).

The J gene is TRBJ1-1, the V gene TRBV30; TRBD1 is a possible D gene (5 bases). The CDR3 extends over 12 amino acids. Per the germline V gene, CDR1 is GTSNPN and CDR2 is SVGIG (reference sequence). V was pared by 0 bases and J by 5 bases, with 7 bases between. The CDR3 DNA sequence: TGTGCCTGGAGTGTACGGGGGACTGAAGCTTTCTTT. Its protein is CAWSVRGTEAFF.

This chain links TRBV27 with TRBJ2-4; perhaps TRBD2 as D (6 bases). In germline, CDR1 is MNHEY, CDR2 SMNVEV (reference sequence). Trimming removed 5 bases at V and 1 base at J, with 12 bases between. The CDR3 contains 15 residues. The CDR3 DNA sequence: TGTGCCAGCAGTACCTCCCGGGGGGCCAAAAACATTCAGTACTTC. This encodes CASSTSRGAKNIQYF.

The genes are TRBV6-1 and TRBJ1-5; tentative D call: TRBD1 (6 bases). The germline CDR1 and CDR2 sequences are MNHNS and SASEGT. Trimming removed 4 bases at V and 4 bases at J, with 20 bases between. The CDR3 is 17 amino acids. The DNA for the CDR3 is TGTGCCAGCAGTGGGCTAATGGACAGAACAAAGAATCAGCCCCAGCATTTT. As protein: CASSGLMDRTKNQPQHF.

The chain employs TRBV21-1 and TRBJ2-7. TRBV21-1 is shown as a pseudogene. The CDR3 has 15 amino acids. As DNA, the CDR3 is TGTGCCAGCAGCAAAGGGGGTACGAGCTCCTACGAGCAGTACTTC. Its protein product is CASSKGGTSSYEQYF.

The chain links TRBV27 to TRBJ1-2; D may be TRBD1 (6 bases). Germline V lookup: CDR1 MNHEY, CDR2 SMNVEV (reference sequence). V gave up 5 bases and J gave up 8 bases, with 18 bases separating them. This CDR3 is 14 amino acids long. The CDR3 DNA sequence: TGTGCCAGCAGTACCCTCCAGGGGATGGGCGGCTACACCTTC. Encoded protein: CASSTLQGMGGYTF.

The V call is TRBV6-5, the J call TRBJ2-7; possible D gene TRBD2, 5 bases. Germline V gene data show CDR1 as MNHEY and CDR2 as SVGAGI. Trimming left V 2 bases short and J 2 bases short, with 13 bases between. This CDR3 has 15 residues. CDR3 protein: CASSYMAGPTYEQYF. The CDR3 DNA follows: TGTGCCAGCAGTTACATGGCGGGTCCAACCTACGAGCAGTACTTC.

The rearrangement uses TRBV24-1 and TRBJ1-2, with TRBD1 matching over 9 bases. This CDR3 contains 14 residues. Losses at the gene ends were 4 bases for V and 8 bases for J; bases not matched to a gene: 7. Germline-derived CDR1 and CDR2 are KGHDR and SFDVKD. The CDR3 coding sequence is TGTGCCACCAGTGAGGACAGGGGCGAAGGGGGCTACACCTTC. It is translated as CATSEDRGEGGYTF.

V and J are TRBV30 and TRBJ1-6; D unresolved. In germline, CDR1 is GTSNPN, CDR2 SVGIG (reference sequence). V dropped 4 bases and J dropped 14 bases, with 18 bases sitting between them. The CDR3 sequence is 13 residues long. For the CDR3, the DNA is TGTGCCTGGATGCCCTCCTCCTATAATTCCCTCCACTTT. Translated: CAWMPSSYNSLHF.

The chain carries TRBV21-1 and TRBJ1-5; the table's D call, TRBD1, was not checked against the DNA. TRBV21-1 is noted as a pseudogene. The CDR3 has 19 residues. Written as DNA, the CDR3 is TGTGCCAGCAGCAAAGCGAACAGCGCAGGGGGCAAGAGCAATCAGCCCCAGCATTTT. Its translation: CASSKANSAGGKSNQPQHF.

The chain carries TRBV28 and TRBJ2-4; tentatively, D is TRBD1 (6 bases). The germline gives CDR1 MDHEN, CDR2 SYDVKM. The CDR3 length is 17 residues. V was clipped by 4 bases and J by 2 bases, with 18 bases between them. The CDR3: CASSSSPPTGPKNIQYF. DNA of the CDR3: TGTGCCAGCAGTTCCTCCCCCCCGACAGGACCCAAAAACATTCAGTACTTC.

The chain combines TRBV19 with TRBJ2-5, with D possibly being TRBD1 (6 bases). The CDR3 totals 15 residues. The germline CDR1 and CDR2 sequences are LNHDA and SQIVND (reference sequence). V lost 5 bases and J lost 4, with 17 bases in between. The CDR3: CASSFRDTFRETQYF. The CDR3 nucleotides are TGTGCCAGTAGTTTCAGGGACACTTTTAGAGAGACCCAGTACTTC.

The V call is TRBV7-9, the J call TRBJ2-1, with TRBD1 matching over 8 bases. Germline trimming cut 7 bases from V and 5 bases from J; bases unmatched to any gene: 13. Per germline, CDR1 SEHNR and CDR2 FQNEAQ (reference sequence). This CDR3 has 16 amino acids. This chain's CDR3 is CASTRTRTGSHNEQFF. Here the CDR3 DNA reads TGTGCCAGCACCAGGACCAGGACAGGGAGCCACAATGAGCAGTTCTTC. Combining the CDR3 with reference TRBV7-9 and TRBJ2-1 gives the whole variable domain DTGVSQNPRHKITKRGQNVTFRCDPISEHNRLYWYRQTLGQGPEFLTYFQNEAQLEKSRLLSDRFSAERPKGSFSTLEIQRTEQGDSAMYLCASTRTRTGSHNEQFFGPGTRLTVL.

The V call is TRBV27, the J call TRBJ2-1; no clear D. Trimming removed 7 bases from V and 7 bases from J, with 20 bases in between. The CDR3 is made up of 15 amino acids. The germline V gene has CDR1 MNHEY and CDR2 SMNVEV (reference sequence). DNA for the CDR3: TGTGCCAGCACCCCCAGGCGCCAGTTAAAGAATGAGCAGTTCTTC. Amino acid sequence: CASTPRRQLKNEQFF.

The chain joins TRBV7-9 to TRBJ2-2, with a tentative D call TRBD2 (5 bases). Germline CDR1 reads SEHNR; CDR2 reads FQNEAQ (reference sequence). The CDR3 sequence is 17 residues long. Trimming left V 5 bases short and J 3 bases short, with 19 bases between. CDR3 residues: CASSLGGPLGDTGELFF. As DNA, the CDR3 is TGTGCCAGCAGCCTCGGAGGTCCCCTCGGTGACACCGGGGAGCTGTTTTTT.

The CDR3 sequence is CASRSRDRGSNQPQHF. Here the CDR3 DNA reads TGTGCCAGTAGGAGCCGGGACAGGGGTAGCAATCAGCCCCAGCATTTT. The chain recombines TRBV19 with TRBJ1-5, with TRBD1 identical over 10 bases. CDR1 and CDR2 (germline): LNHDA, SQIVND (reference sequence). The CDR3 is 16 residues long. The V and J ends lost 6 bases and 0 bases, in that order; junction bases with no gene match: 5.

This clone was counted between two and nine times. The gene calls are TRBV6-6 and TRBJ2-7, with 7 bases that match TRBD1. CDR1 and CDR2 (germline): MNHNY, SVGAGI (reference sequence). V lost 6 bases, J lost 2 bases, and 28 bases stayed unmatched. CDR3 length: 21 amino acids. In DNA form, the CDR3 reads TGTGCCAGCAGCCCCAAACCGCCGCGGCGCCAGCGACAGGGAAGGACCTACGAGCAGTACTTC. This sequence encodes CASSPKPPRRQRQGRTYEQYF.

V usage is TRBV29-1 and J usage is TRBJ1-2; D gene unclear. CDR1 is SQVTM, CDR2 ANQGSEA, per germline. CDR3 length: 11 residues. V lost 5 bases, J lost 5 bases, and 9 bases lay in between. The CDR3 loop is CSVYDQYGYTF. Here the CDR3 DNA reads TGCAGCGTTTACGACCAATATGGCTACACCTTC.

The count of this clone is one. The chain carries TRBV10-2 and TRBJ1-3, with a tentative D call TRBD1 (5 bases). This CDR3 has 13 amino acids. V lost 8 bases and J 4 bases, leaving 12 bases between the germline ends. Germline V gene data show CDR1 as WSHSY and CDR2 as SAAADI. The DNA of the CDR3 is TGCGCCAGCTTATCGGACAACGGAAACACCATATATTTT. As protein: CASLSDNGNTIYF.

The V call is TRBV29-1, the J call TRBJ2-1, with 14 bases identical to TRBD2. With 7 bases clipped from V and 9 bases from J, the junction kept 8 bases outside the gene matches. The CDR3 consists of 14 residues. Germline lookup yields CDR1 SQVTM and CDR2 ANQGSEA. The CDR3 loop is CSGGLAGGTREQFF. The CDR3 DNA reads TGCAGCGGCGGACTAGCGGGAGGTACACGTGAGCAGTTCTTC.

The chain recombines TRBV7-2 with TRBJ1-4, with D tentatively TRBD1 (5 bases). The CDR3 has 15 amino acids. Germline assignment: CDR1 SGHTA and CDR2 FQGNSA. Trimming took 5 bases from V and 4 from J, leaving 14 bases between them. CDR3 DNA: TGTGCCAGCAGCACAGGCCAGGTCTATAATGAAAAACTGTTTTTT. Its translation is CASSTGQVYNEKLFF. Full variable domain (missing parts from reference TRBV7-2 and TRBJ1-4): GAGVSQSPSNKVTEKGKDVELRCDPISGHTALYWYRQSLGQGLEFLIYFQGNSAPDKSGLPSDRFSAERTGGSVSTLTIQRTQQEDSAVYLCASSTGQVYNEKLFFGSGTQLSVL.

This clone was seen only a few times. The CDR3 is CASSLSGGAYEQYF. DNA of the CDR3: TGTGCCAGCAGTTTATCAGGGGGCGCCTACGAGCAGTACTTC. This chain joins TRBV28 and TRBJ2-7, with 8 bases lining up with TRBD1. The V gene's germline CDR1 is MDHEN and CDR2 SYDVKM. The ends lost 1 base at V and 2 bases at J; junction bases unmatched: 1. CDR3 size: 14 residues.

The rearrangement joins TRBV7-8 to TRBJ1-2; TRBD1 matches 8 bases. V trimming: 2 bases; J trimming: 8 bases; junction bases outside the gene matches: 10. The CDR3 has 15 amino acids. The germline CDR1 and CDR2 sequences are SGHVS and FQNEAQ. CDR3 amino acids: CASSLNQGAHGGYTF. CDR3 in DNA: TGTGCCAGCAGCTTAAACCAGGGGGCCCACGGCGGCTACACCTTC.

This chain uses TRBV7-9 with TRBJ1-2; D unclear. Trimming shortened V by 2 bases and J by 5 bases, and 9 bases separated the two germline ends. CDR1 is SEHNR, CDR2 FQNEAQ, per germline (reference sequence). The CDR3 totals 13 residues. The CDR3 sequence: CASSLNREYGYTF. CDR3 nucleotides: TGTGCCAGCAGCTTAAATAGGGAGTATGGCTACACCTTC. The full variable domain, with the rest looked up from reference TRBV7-9 and TRBJ1-2, is DTGVSQNPRHKITKRGQNVTFRCDPISEHNRLYWYRQTLGQGPEFLTYFQNEAQLEKSRLLSDRFSAERPKGSFSTLEIQRTEQGDSAMYLCASSLNREYGYTFGSGTRLTVV.